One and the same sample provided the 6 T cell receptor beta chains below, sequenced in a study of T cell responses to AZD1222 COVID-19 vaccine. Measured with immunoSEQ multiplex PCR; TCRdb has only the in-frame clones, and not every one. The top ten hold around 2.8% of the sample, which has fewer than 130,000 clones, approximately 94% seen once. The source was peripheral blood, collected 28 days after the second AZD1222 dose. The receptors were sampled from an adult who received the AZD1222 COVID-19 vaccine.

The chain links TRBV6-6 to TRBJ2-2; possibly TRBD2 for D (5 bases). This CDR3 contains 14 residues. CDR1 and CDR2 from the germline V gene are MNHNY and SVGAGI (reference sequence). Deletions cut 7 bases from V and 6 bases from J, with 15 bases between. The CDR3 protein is CASTPQFGAGELFF. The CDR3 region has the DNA TGTGCCAGCACACCGCAGTTCGGGGCCGGGGAGCTGTTTTTT.

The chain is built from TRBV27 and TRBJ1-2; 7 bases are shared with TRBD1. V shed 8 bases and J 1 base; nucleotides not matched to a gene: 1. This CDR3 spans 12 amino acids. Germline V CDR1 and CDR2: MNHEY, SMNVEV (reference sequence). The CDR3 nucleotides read TGTGCCAGCCGACAGGGTAACTATGGCTACACCTTC. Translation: CASRQGNYGYTF.

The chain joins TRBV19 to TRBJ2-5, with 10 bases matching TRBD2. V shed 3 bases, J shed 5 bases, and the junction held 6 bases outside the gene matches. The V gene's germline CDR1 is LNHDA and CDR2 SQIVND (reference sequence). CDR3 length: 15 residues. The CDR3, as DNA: TGTGCCAGTAGTATCGAGCGGGGGGGCTCGGAGACCCAGTACTTC. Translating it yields CASSIERGGSETQYF.

CDR3 residues: CASSLGASPDTQYF. CDR3 bases: TGTGCCAGCAGTCTCGGCGCATCCCCAGATACGCAGTATTTT. This chain uses TRBV2 with TRBJ2-3, with D hard to call. Germline V gene data show CDR1 as SNHLY and CDR2 as FYNNEI. The length of the CDR3 is 14 residues. V lost 5 bases and J 4 bases, leaving 13 bases between the germline ends.

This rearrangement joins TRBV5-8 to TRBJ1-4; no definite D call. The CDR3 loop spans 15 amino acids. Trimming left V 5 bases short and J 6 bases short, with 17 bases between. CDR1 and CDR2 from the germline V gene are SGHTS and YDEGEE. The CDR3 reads CASRVAWLQYEKLFF. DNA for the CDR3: TGTGCCAGCAGGGTTGCATGGTTGCAATATGAAAAACTGTTTTTT.

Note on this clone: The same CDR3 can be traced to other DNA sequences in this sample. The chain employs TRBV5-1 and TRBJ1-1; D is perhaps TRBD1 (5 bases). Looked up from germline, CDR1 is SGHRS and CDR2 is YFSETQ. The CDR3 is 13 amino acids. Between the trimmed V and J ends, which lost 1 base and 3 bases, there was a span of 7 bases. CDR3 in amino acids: CASSLRGDTEAFF. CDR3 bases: TGCGCCAGCAGCTTGAGGGGTGACACTGAAGCTTTCTTT.